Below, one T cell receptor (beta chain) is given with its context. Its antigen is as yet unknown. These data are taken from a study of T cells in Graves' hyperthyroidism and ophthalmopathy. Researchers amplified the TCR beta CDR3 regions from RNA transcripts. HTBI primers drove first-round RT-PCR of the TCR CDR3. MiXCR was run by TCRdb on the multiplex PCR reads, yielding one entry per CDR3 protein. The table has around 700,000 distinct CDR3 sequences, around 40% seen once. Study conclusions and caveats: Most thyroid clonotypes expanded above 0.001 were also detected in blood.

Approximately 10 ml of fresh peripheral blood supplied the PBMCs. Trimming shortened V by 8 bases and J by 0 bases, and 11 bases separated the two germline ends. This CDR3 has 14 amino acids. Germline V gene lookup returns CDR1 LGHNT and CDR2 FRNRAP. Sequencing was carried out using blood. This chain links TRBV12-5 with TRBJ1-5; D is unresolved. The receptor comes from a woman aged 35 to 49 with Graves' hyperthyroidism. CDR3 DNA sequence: TGTGCTAGTAGCCTCCACATTAGCAATCAGCCCCAGCATTTT. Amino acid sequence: CASSLHISNQPQHF.